The 19 T cell receptor beta chains reported below all come from one sample, sequenced in a study of cytomegalovirus exposure and HLA in healthy donors (dated by TCRdb to 2015 to 2018). Preparation of the library involved the immunoSEQ multiplex PCR assay. The clones in this table, taken by TCRdb from immuneACCESS, are in-frame only. Not every clone is retained; where verified, under half of the shortfall comes from an unresolved V gene, and the cause of the rest is unknown. The sample table shows under 200,000 clones, and about 86% are seen once. The ten top clones hold 4.5% to 7% of the sample. Sequenced sample: PBMCs. Receptors were obtained from a woman aged 25 to 45 in good health and CMV-seronegative.

The genes are TRBV10-3 and TRBJ2-1; 11 positions agree with TRBD2. The germline CDR1 and CDR2 sequences are ENHRY and SYGVKD. The length of the CDR3 is 15 residues. The ends lost 6 bases at V and 6 bases at J; junction bases unmatched: 7. CDR3 in DNA: TGTGCCATCAGGAAACTAGCGGGGGACCTCAATGAGCAGTTCTTC. This codes for CAIRKLAGDLNEQFF.

This rearrangement joins TRBV4-1 to TRBJ2-5; D might be TRBD2 (6 bases). This CDR3 spans 14 amino acids. With 0 bases removed from V and 3 bases from J, the gap between germline ends came to 8 bases. Per the germline V gene, CDR1 is MGHRA and CDR2 is YSYEKL. The CDR3, as DNA: TGCGCCAGCAGCCAAGACGGGGGAAAAGAGACCCAGTACTTC. Protein product: CASSQDGGKETQYF.

The V gene is TRBV2, the J gene TRBJ2-7; 7 nucleotides match TRBD2. Germline V gene lookup returns CDR1 SNHLY and CDR2 FYNNEI. V gave up 2 bases and J gave up 2 bases; unmatched junction bases: 6. The CDR3 extends over 15 amino acids. The CDR3 spells CASSELAGVTYEQYF. The CDR3, as DNA: TGTGCCAGCAGTGAATTGGCGGGGGTTACCTACGAGCAGTACTTC.

J is TRBJ1-3 and V is TRBV4-1; D gene unclear. CDR1 and CDR2 from the germline V gene are MGHRA and YSYEKL. The CDR3 has 15 residues. V lost 0 bases, J lost 4 bases, and 10 bases lay in between. CDR3 coding DNA: TGCGCCAGCAGCCAAGATGATCCGGAAGGAAACACCATATATTTT. Its translation: CASSQDDPEGNTIYF.

V and J are TRBV5-6 and TRBJ2-7, with unresolved D. The CDR3 has 16 amino acids. From germline, CDR1 is SGHDT and CDR2 YYEEEE. Trimming shortened V by 5 bases and J by 6 bases, and 24 bases separated the two germline ends. Here the CDR3 DNA reads TGTGCCAGCAGACCACTCGAGGATTTTTCGCTCCGCGAGCAGTACTTC. It specifies CASRPLEDFSLREQYF.

V is TRBV5-1 and J is TRBJ2-1, with TRBD1 matching over 9 bases. The junction had 4 bases not matched to a gene; V was cut back by 3 bases and J by 6 bases. This CDR3 comprises 14 residues. Germline loops: CDR1 SGHRS, CDR2 YFSETQ. CDR3 residues: CASSWGQGPNEQFF. As DNA, the CDR3 is TGCGCCAGCAGCTGGGGACAGGGTCCCAATGAGCAGTTCTTC. Filled out from reference TRBV5-1 and TRBJ2-1, the complete variable domain reads KAGVTQTPRYLIKTRGQQVTLSCSPISGHRSVSWYQQTPGQGLQFLFEYFSETQRNKGNFPGRFSGRQFSNSRSEMNVSTLELGDSALYLCASSWGQGPNEQFFGPGTRLTVL.

This clone was counted between two and nine times. The chain recombines TRBV30 with TRBJ1-2; D gene ambiguous. Germline-derived CDR1 and CDR2 are GTSNPN and SVGIG (reference sequence). Trimming took off 5 bases at V and 2 bases at J, with 12 bases between the two ends. This CDR3 comprises 13 residues. The DNA of the CDR3 is TGTGCCTGGGAGTCAGGACCAAACTATGGCTACACCTTC. This encodes CAWESGPNYGYTF.

The rearrangement links TRBV29-1 to TRBJ2-1, with a weak D call TRBD2 (6 bases). Per germline, CDR1 SQVTM and CDR2 ANQGSEA. The V end was cut by 7 bases, the J end by 1 base, with 8 bases between. This CDR3 is built from 12 residues. The CDR3 here is CSAAGSYNEQFF. The CDR3 DNA sequence: TGCAGCGCCGCGGGATCCTACAATGAGCAGTTCTTC.

The V gene is TRBV21-1, the J gene TRBJ1-1. TRBV21-1 is shown as a pseudogene. This CDR3 is built from 16 residues. This chain's CDR3 is CASSPGTGRDWTEAFF. CDR3 nucleotide sequence: TGTGCCAGCAGCCCCGGAACTGGGAGAGATTGGACTGAAGCTTTCTTT.

The chain couples TRBV4-2 to TRBJ2-3, with D tentatively TRBD1 (6 bases). The CDR3 extends over 18 amino acids. Trimming cost V 4 bases and J 1 base, with 21 bases left between them. CDR1 LGHNA and CDR2 YNFKEQ come from the germline V gene. The CDR3 loop reads CASSLSPPGGGGTDTQYF. CDR3 coding DNA: TGTGCCAGCAGCCTCAGTCCTCCTGGGGGCGGTGGCACAGATACGCAGTATTTT.

V and J are TRBV27 and TRBJ1-5; 8 nucleotides line up with TRBD1. This CDR3 is built from 14 residues. The V and J ends lost 2 bases and 7 bases, in that order; junction bases with no gene match: 4. Germline CDR1 is MNHEY and CDR2 is SMNVEV (reference sequence). The CDR3 region is CASSLRDRGQPQHF. The CDR3 region has the DNA TGTGCCAGCAGTTTACGAGACAGGGGACAGCCCCAGCATTTT.

The gene calls are TRBV19 and TRBJ1-2; D remains ambiguous. Per the germline V gene, CDR1 is LNHDA and CDR2 is SQIVND (reference sequence). V was trimmed by 6 bases and J by 1 base, leaving 6 bases between them. This CDR3 contains 12 residues. The CDR3 sequence: CASRRDNYGYTF. The DNA for the CDR3 is TGTGCCAGTAGGAGGGATAACTATGGCTACACCTTC.

The chain has TRBV4-3 and TRBJ2-2; TRBD1 matches 10 bases. The germline V gene has CDR1 LGHNA and CDR2 YSLEER. Unmatched junction bases numbered 6, after V lost 0 bases and J lost 5 bases. The CDR3 has 17 amino acids. CDR3 loop: CASSQDRDRGQTGELFF. The CDR3 coding sequence is TGCGCCAGCAGCCAAGATCGCGACAGGGGGCAGACCGGGGAGCTGTTTTTT.

Written as DNA, the CDR3 is TGTGCCAGCAGTTTATTGGGGGCGGGACCCTACAATGAGCAGTTCTTC. Translated: CASSLLGAGPYNEQFF. The chain couples TRBV27 to TRBJ2-1; either TRBD1 or TRBD2 may supply D (6 bases each). The CDR3 has 16 residues. Trimming pared 1 base from V and 2 bases from J, leaving 12 bases between. Germline assignment: CDR1 MNHEY and CDR2 SMNVEV (reference sequence).

V and J are TRBV28 and TRBJ1-1; D gene unclear. V lost 3 bases and J lost 6, with 14 bases in between. Germline CDR1 and CDR2: MDHEN and SYDVKM. This CDR3 is built from 14 residues. The CDR3 sequence is CASSLAPSSAEAFF. DNA of the CDR3: TGTGCCAGCAGTTTGGCCCCCTCCTCCGCTGAAGCTTTCTTT.

The chain joins TRBV9 to TRBJ2-3, with 11 nucleotides matching TRBD2. The ends lost 3 bases at V and 2 bases at J; junction bases unmatched: 11. Per the germline V gene, CDR1 is SGDLS and CDR2 is YYNGEE. The CDR3 has 18 amino acids. The CDR3 sequence: CASSAGLGLAGVTDTQYF. CDR3 nucleotide sequence: TGTGCCAGCAGCGCCGGACTAGGACTAGCGGGTGTCACAGATACGCAGTATTTT.

The chain is built from TRBV5-6 and TRBJ2-3, with D uncertain. The CDR3 length is 14 residues. CDR1 is SGHDT and CDR2 is YYEEEE in the germline V gene. V was shortened by 0 bases and J by 3 bases, with 8 bases between the two germline ends. CDR3 DNA sequence: TGTGCCAGCAGCTTGGATGAATGGACAGATACGCAGTATTTT. Protein product: CASSLDEWTDTQYF.

The chain links TRBV6-1 to TRBJ2-3; a possible D gene is TRBD2 (6 bases). The V end was cut by 3 bases, the J end by 2 bases, with 9 bases between. The CDR3 has 14 residues. Germline V lookup: CDR1 MNHNS, CDR2 SASEGT. CDR3 DNA sequence: TGTGCCAGCAGTGACAGGGAGGCCACAGATACGCAGTATTTT. Its protein is CASSDREATDTQYF.

This chain joins TRBV2 and TRBJ2-1; D unclear. The CDR3 spans 14 residues. The V gene lost 3 bases and the J gene lost 4 bases, with 10 bases spanning the gap. Germline V gives CDR1 SNHLY, CDR2 FYNNEI. The CDR3 loop is CASSDLKAYNEQFF. In DNA form, the CDR3 reads TGTGCCAGCAGTGACCTTAAGGCGTACAATGAGCAGTTCTTC.